This T cell receptor (beta chain) derives from a study of blood T cell repertoires in COVID-19. About the study: Samples came from the United States, Italy and Spain, spanning acute and convalescent COVID-19. T cells, B-cell-depleted T cells, or PBMCs supplied cDNA or gDNA.

While infection was still active, Seattle patients were enrolled and then followed longitudinally. V was cut by 0 bases and J by 5 bases, with 11 bases left in between. This CDR3 is built from 15 residues. Germline CDR1 MGHRA, CDR2 YSYEKL. Clones were read by immunoSEQ multiplex PCR, and TCRdb kept only the in-frame ones, dropping some. The sample records about 330,000 clones, about 91% being singletons. Sequenced sample: peripheral blood. The clonotype was recovered from a man aged 30 to 45 with COVID-19, enrolled during active disease. The chain employs TRBV4-1 and TRBJ1-5; D remains ambiguous. The CDR3 spells CASSQDGQSYQPQHF. In DNA form, the CDR3 reads TGCGCCAGCAGCCAAGATGGCCAGTCCTATCAGCCCCAGCATTTT.